Listed below are T cell receptor beta chains from one sample, sequenced in a study of PD-1 blockade in classical Hodgkin lymphoma. Assay: immunoSEQ multiplex PCR; the TCRdb copy retains only in-frame clones and omits some. This table holds 20,000 to 25,000 clones, over 65% found once. Sequencing used peripheral blood mononuclear cells (PBMCs), obtained before the second cycle of nivolumab. The source of these receptors is a human donor with classical Hodgkin lymphoma. The CDR3 runs from the conserved cysteine through the conserved F or W. D genes are given only for firm matches. Only part of the rows carry a size: once, few, many, or a class if the clone is expanded.

j_call clone_size d_call v_call cdr3_aa cdr3_nt
TRBJ2-3 NA NA TRBV11-3 CASSFARADTQYF TGTGCCAGCAGCTTCGCTAGGGCAGATACGCAGTATTTT
TRBJ2-7 NA NA TRBV6-5 CASRPGRISSYEQYF TGTGCCAGCAGGCCCGGACGGATTAGCTCCTACGAGCAGTACTTC
TRBJ2-1 NA NA TRBV7-6 CASSLAGSSYNEQFF TGTGCCAGCAGCTTAGCAGGGTCCTCCTACAATGAGCAGTTCTTC
TRBJ1-2 NA NA TRBV5-1 CASTSRDTFNFGYGYTF TGCGCCAGCACCAGCCGGGACACATTTAATTTTGGCTATGGCTACACCTTC
TRBJ1-1 NA NA TRBV6-5 CASSYSRSGLTEAFF TGTGCCAGCAGTTACTCGAGGTCAGGGCTCACTGAAGCTTTCTTT
TRBJ2-1 few NA TRBV20-1 CSASGYEQFF TGCAGTGCCTCGGGGTATGAGCAGTTCTTC
TRBJ2-7 NA NA TRBV5-1 CASSLKTRRQDTDEQYF TGCGCCAGCAGCTTGAAGACGAGGCGACAGGATACCGACGAGCAGTACTTC
TRBJ2-1 NA NA TRBV19 CASSLDVHPYNEQFF TGTGCCAGTAGTTTAGACGTTCACCCCTACAATGAGCAGTTCTTC
TRBJ2-5 NA NA TRBV5-4 CASSGEGGRETQYF TGTGCCAGCAGCGGAGAAGGGGGGAGGGAGACCCAGTACTTC
TRBJ2-7 NA NA TRBV7-2 CASSFTSSYEQYF TGTGCCAGCAGCTTCACGTCATCCTACGAGCAGTACTTC
TRBJ2-1 NA NA TRBV28 CASISPYNEQFF TGTGCCAGCATAAGCCCGTACAATGAGCAGTTCTTC
TRBJ1-2 NA TRBD1 TRBV18 CASSPRRDRGFSDYGYTF TGTGCCAGCTCACCACGACGAGACAGGGGTTTCTCTGACTATGGCTACACCTTC
TRBJ1-6 NA NA TRBV6-6 CASSLPDPDSPLHF TGTGCCAGCAGTCTACCCGACCCCGATTCACCCCTCCACTTT
TRBJ1-5 NA NA TRBV4-1 CASSQDWAYNQPQHF TGCGCCAGCAGCCAAGATTGGGCCTACAATCAGCCCCAGCATTTT
TRBJ1-1 once NA TRBV18 CASSFSQGNEAFF TGTGCCAGCTCCTTTTCACAGGGAAATGAAGCTTTCTTT
TRBJ2-7 NA NA TRBV4-1 CASSQERYSDRTQQYF TGCGCCAGCAGCCAAGAAAGGTACAGTGACCGTACGCAGCAGTACTTC
TRBJ2-5 NA TRBD1 TRBV20-1 CSGGQGETQYF TGCAGTGGAGGACAGGGGGAGACCCAGTACTTC
TRBJ1-2 NA TRBD1 TRBV7-2 CASSFGGQPYGYTF TGTGCCAGCAGCTTTGGGGGACAGCCCTATGGCTACACCTTC
TRBJ2-7 NA TRBD1 TRBV7-2 CASSLGFGQGDYEQYF TGTGCCAGCAGCTTAGGGTTCGGACAGGGGGACTACGAGCAGTACTTC
TRBJ2-1 medium-sized NA TRBV4-1 CASSQDRGFPWIYNEQFF TGCGCCAGCAGCCAAGATCGGGGTTTCCCCTGGATTTACAATGAGCAGTTCTTC
TRBJ2-7 NA TRBD2 TRBV27 CASSPPGLAGPYEQYF TGTGCCAGCAGCCCGCCGGGACTAGCGGGGCCTTACGAGCAGTACTTC
TRBJ2-3 NA TRBD2 TRBV29-1 CSVYGTGGWNTQYF TGCAGCGTCTACGGGACGGGGGGATGGAATACGCAGTATTTT
TRBJ2-7 few NA TRBV2 CASGGFDEQYF TGTGCCAGCGGGGGGTTCGACGAGCAGTACTTC
TRBJ1-1 medium-sized NA TRBV6-5 CASSYAVSTEAFF TGTGCCAGCAGTTACGCGGTTAGCACTGAAGCTTTCTTT
TRBJ2-3 NA NA TRBV19 CASSGGYSTDTQYF TGTGCCAGTAGTGGGGGCTATAGCACAGATACGCAGTATTTT
TRBJ2-1 NA NA TRBV13 CASSWGEVHNEQFF TGTGCCAGCAGCTGGGGGGAAGTCCATAATGAGCAGTTCTTC
TRBJ2-2 NA TRBD1 TRBV19 CASSIRKGTGGTGELFF TGTGCCAGTAGTATTCGTAAGGGGACAGGGGGGACCGGGGAGCTGTTTTTT
TRBJ2-2 NA TRBD2 TRBV7-3 CASSLVAGVTGELFF TGTGCCAGCAGCTTAGTCGCGGGAGTAACCGGGGAGCTGTTTTTT
TRBJ2-7 NA NA TRBV7-2 CASSLLQASEQYF TGTGCCAGCAGCTTACTGCAGGCCTCCGAGCAGTACTTC
TRBJ2-2 NA NA TRBV10-3 CAIWIGGNTGELFF TGTGCCATCTGGATAGGGGGGAACACCGGGGAGCTGTTTTTT
TRBJ2-3 few NA TRBV19 CASSILQGGFADTQYF TGTGCCAGTAGTATCCTGCAGGGAGGTTTTGCAGATACGCAGTATTTT
TRBJ2-1 NA TRBD1 TRBV29-1 CSVEGTGGYDEQFF TGCAGCGTTGAGGGGACAGGGGGCTACGATGAGCAGTTCTTC
TRBJ1-1 once NA TRBV18 CASSPDDRTNTEAFF TGTGCCAGCTCACCTGATGACAGAACCAACACTGAAGCTTTCTTT
TRBJ1-5 few NA TRBV2 CASSMDTANQPQHF TGTGCCAGCAGCATGGACACAGCCAATCAGCCCCAGCATTTT
TRBJ2-1 NA TRBD2 TRBV19 CASSIGLLAGAVDNEQFF TGTGCCAGTAGTATAGGGCTTCTAGCGGGAGCCGTAGACAATGAGCAGTTCTTC
TRBJ2-1 NA NA TRBV21-1 CASSKELAGEQFF TGTGCCAGCTCCAAGGAGTTGGCGGGTGAGCAGTTCTTC
TRBJ2-1 NA NA TRBV5-1 CASRAGINSYNEQFF TGCGCCAGCAGGGCGGGAATAAACTCCTACAATGAGCAGTTCTTC
TRBJ2-2 NA NA TRBV5-4 CASSFSAGELFF TGTGCCAGCAGCTTCTCGGCCGGGGAGCTGTTTTTT
TRBJ1-1 NA TRBD1 TRBV19 CASSVGTGNTEAFF TGTGCCAGTAGTGTCGGGACAGGGAACACTGAAGCTTTCTTT
TRBJ2-1 NA TRBD2 TRBV6-4 CASSDYRGLVYNEQFF TGTGCCAGCAGTGATTATCGCGGACTAGTATACAATGAGCAGTTCTTC
TRBJ1-1 NA NA TRBV14 CASSRSTPGLGTEAFF TGTGCCAGCAGCCGATCAACCCCGGGGTTGGGAACTGAAGCTTTCTTT
TRBJ2-6 NA NA TRBV7-7 CASSLDGPGANVLTF TGTGCCAGCAGCTTAGATGGGCCCGGGGCCAACGTCCTGACTTTC
TRBJ2-7 NA NA TRBV27 CASRRIQDYEQYF TGTGCCAGCAGGCGGATACAGGACTACGAGCAGTACTTC
TRBJ2-1 NA NA TRBV2 CASSEMGDAYNEQFF TGTGCCAGCAGTGAGATGGGGGATGCCTACAATGAGCAGTTCTTC
TRBJ2-7 NA NA TRBV10-2 CASSGAYEQYF TGCGCCAGCAGTGGAGCCTACGAGCAGTACTTC
TRBJ1-5 NA NA TRBV5-6 CASSPLGNQPQHF TGTGCCAGCAGCCCTCTGGGTAATCAGCCCCAGCATTTT
TRBJ2-5 NA TRBD1 TRBV7-3 CASSLNAYRGQETQYF TGTGCCAGCAGCTTAAACGCCTACAGGGGCCAAGAGACCCAGTACTTC
TRBJ1-5 NA NA TRBV7-9 CASSADTRNQPQHF TGTGCCAGCAGCGCAGACACGAGAAATCAGCCCCAGCATTTT
TRBJ1-1 NA NA TRBV27 CASSRVSNTEAFF TGTGCCAGCTCCAGAGTCTCGAACACTGAAGCTTTCTTT
TRBJ1-1 NA TRBD1 TRBV27 CATSGPDRDTEAFF TGTGCCACGTCTGGCCCGGACAGGGACACTGAAGCTTTCTTT
TRBJ1-5 NA NA TRBV13 CASSGGRGQPQHF TGTGCCAGCAGCGGAGGCAGGGGTCAGCCCCAGCATTTT